A selection of T cell receptor beta chains follows, all from one sample in a study of blood T cell repertoires in COVID-19. Clones were sequenced by immunoSEQ multiplex PCR, and TCRdb holds only the in-frame ones, with some missing. This sample has about 200,000 clones, with roughly 86% found just once. The source material was peripheral blood. The source of these receptors is a woman aged 45 to 65 with COVID-19, enrolled during active disease. The CDR3 runs from the conserved cysteine through the conserved F or W. D genes are given only for firm matches. Size is stated for part of the rows, as once, few or many counts, or as a class when the clone is expanded.

clone_size,d_call,v_call,j_call,cdr3_nt,cdr3_aa
.,TRBD2,TRBV5-4,TRBJ2-2,TGTGCCAGCAGCTTGGCTAGCGGGGGCAACACCGGGGAGCTGTTTTTT,CASSLASGGNTGELFF
few,.,TRBV21-1,TRBJ1-3,TGTGCCAGCAGCTCTCTGGTAGCTGGAAACACCATATATTTT,CASSSLVAGNTIYF
.,.,TRBV10-3,TRBJ1-1,TGTGCCATCAGCGCCAGGGGCGCAGGGGTGGGGAAGACTGAAGCTTTCTTT,CAISARGAGVGKTEAFF
.,.,TRBV6-6,TRBJ1-2,TGTGCCAGCAGTTATGCAGGCCGATCCTACTATGGCTACACCTTC,CASSYAGRSYYGYTF
.,.,TRBV27,TRBJ2-6,TGTGCCAGCAGTTTCGTTAGCGCTGGGGCCAACGTCCTGACTTTC,CASSFVSAGANVLTF
.,.,TRBV5-1,TRBJ1-6,TGCGCCAGCAGCTTGGGGGGACTCTGGAATTCACCCCTCCACTTT,CASSLGGLWNSPLHF
.,TRBD2,TRBV7-2,TRBJ2-1,TGTGCCAGCAGCTCCCGTTTGGGTGACGGGGGGACCTACAATGAGCAGTTCTTC,CASSSRLGDGGTYNEQFF
.,TRBD1,TRBV4-1,TRBJ2-1,TGCGCCAGCAGCCAGACAGGGGGCAATGAGCAGTTCTTC,CASSQTGGNEQFF
.,.,TRBV7-2,TRBJ2-2,TGTGCCAGCAGCTTAGCCATTCAGGGGCACACCGGGGAGCTGTTTTTT,CASSLAIQGHTGELFF
.,TRBD1,TRBV19,TRBJ1-5,TGTGCCACCATGACAGGGGGCGGGAATCAGCCCCAGCATTTT,CATMTGGGNQPQHF
.,.,TRBV6-5,TRBJ1-5,TGTGCCAGCAGTTACCTGGCAAAGGCGGCCGGTCAGCCCCAGCATTTT,CASSYLAKAAGQPQHF
.,TRBD1,TRBV19,TRBJ1-5,TGTGCCACACGGAGAATTACAGGGGGCGGCGGCAATCAGCCCCAGCATTTT,CATRRITGGGGNQPQHF
.,.,TRBV4-2,TRBJ1-2,TGTGCCAGCAGCCAAGACAGAGGACTTGGCTACACCTTC,CASSQDRGLGYTF
.,.,TRBV19,TRBJ1-2,TGTGCCAGTAGTATGAGGGCTACAAACTATGGCTACACCTTC,CASSMRATNYGYTF
.,TRBD1,TRBV27,TRBJ1-5,TGTGCCAGCAGTTTTCAGAGACAGGGGGCAGGGGGAACGAGTCAGCCCCAGCATTTT,CASSFQRQGAGGTSQPQHF
few,.,TRBV4-1,TRBJ1-3,TGCGCCAGCAGCCAAGATCGGGGAAACACCATATATTTT,CASSQDRGNTIYF
.,TRBD1,TRBV6-1,TRBJ2-3,TGTGCCAGCAGTGAATTTGGGACAGGGAGCACAGATACGCAGTATTTT,CASSEFGTGSTDTQYF
.,.,TRBV5-4,TRBJ1-1,TGTGCCAGCAGCTTATCTGGCACCAGGGTGAACACTGAAGCTTTCTTT,CASSLSGTRVNTEAFF
.,.,TRBV2,TRBJ2-7,TGTGCCAGCAGTCGGGGCGGGGACTACGAGCAGTACTTC,CASSRGGDYEQYF
.,TRBD2,TRBV7-3,TRBJ2-3,TGTGCCAGCAGCTCGGGACTAGCGGCTAGCACAGATACGCAGTATTTT,CASSSGLAASTDTQYF
.,.,TRBV4-1,TRBJ1-3,TGCGCCAGCAGCCCGGGTGGAAACACCATATATTTT,CASSPGGNTIYF
.,.,TRBV29-1,TRBJ1-2,TGCAGCGTTGAAGCCGGGGGGAGAGGCTACACCTTC,CSVEAGGRGYTF
.,.,TRBV7-6,TRBJ2-2,TGTGCCAGCAGCCACGACAGCTACACCGGGGAGCTGTTTTTT,CASSHDSYTGELFF
.,.,TRBV11-2,TRBJ2-3,TGTGCCAGCAGCTTAGACGGACTCGCAAGCACAGATACGCAGTATTTT,CASSLDGLASTDTQYF
.,.,TRBV28,TRBJ1-5,TGTGCCAGCAGTTTCTCCCGGGGTTACAATCAGCCCCAGCATTTT,CASSFSRGYNQPQHF
.,.,TRBV20-1,TRBJ2-1,TGCAGTGCCAGGTGGGACTCCTTAAAGTTCTTC,CSARWDSLKFF
.,.,TRBV9,TRBJ2-1,TGTGCCAGCAGCCCGCGGGGATTTAGGAATGAGCAGTTCTTC,CASSPRGFRNEQFF
.,.,TRBV29-1,TRBJ2-3,TGCAGCGTTGAAAGCGTCACAGATACGCAGTATTTT,CSVESVTDTQYF
.,.,TRBV10-1,TRBJ2-7,TGCGCCAGCAGGCCCCATGGACTTCCTCCCTCCTACGAGCAGTACTTC,CASRPHGLPPSYEQYF
.,TRBD1,TRBV5-6,TRBJ1-1,TGTGCCAGCAGCTTGGGTATCTCGACAGGGGTGAACACTGAAGCTTTCTTT,CASSLGISTGVNTEAFF
.,.,TRBV19,TRBJ1-6,TGTGCCAGTAGAGAAGAGGACAGACGTAATTCACCCCTCCACTTT,CASREEDRRNSPLHF
.,.,TRBV11-2,TRBJ1-1,TGTGCCAGCAGCTTAGTAGGAGGGAGAGCTTTCTTT,CASSLVGGRAFF
.,.,TRBV4-3,TRBJ2-7,TGCGCCAGCAGCCAAGAAGAAGGGGGTTCCTACGAGCAGTACTTC,CASSQEEGGSYEQYF
.,.,TRBV28,TRBJ2-7,TGTGCCAGCAGTCCCCGAACAGGCTACGAGCAGTACTTC,CASSPRTGYEQYF
.,.,TRBV30,TRBJ1-5,TGTGCCTGGAGTGGGGGACACAATAGCAATCAGCCCCAGCATTTT,CAWSGGHNSNQPQHF
.,.,TRBV5-1,TRBJ2-3,TGCGCCAGCAGCTTGGAGCACCCACGAGATACGCAGTATTTT,CASSLEHPRDTQYF
.,.,TRBV6-2/TRBV6-3,TRBJ2-5,TGTGCCAGCAGTTACTCGATGAGGGCCGCCACGGAGACCCAGTACTTC,CASSYSMRAATETQYF
few,TRBD1,TRBV7-9,TRBJ1-2,TGTGCCAGCAGCTGGGACAGGGGGAGCTATGGCTACACCTTC,CASSWDRGSYGYTF
.,.,TRBV30,TRBJ1-1,TGTGCCTGGAGACCCCGGGACACCCTCACTGAAGCTTTCTTT,CAWRPRDTLTEAFF
.,.,TRBV5-5,TRBJ1-5,TGTGCCAGCAGCAATACCCCGGGATTCGCCAATCAGCCCCAGCATTTT,CASSNTPGFANQPQHF